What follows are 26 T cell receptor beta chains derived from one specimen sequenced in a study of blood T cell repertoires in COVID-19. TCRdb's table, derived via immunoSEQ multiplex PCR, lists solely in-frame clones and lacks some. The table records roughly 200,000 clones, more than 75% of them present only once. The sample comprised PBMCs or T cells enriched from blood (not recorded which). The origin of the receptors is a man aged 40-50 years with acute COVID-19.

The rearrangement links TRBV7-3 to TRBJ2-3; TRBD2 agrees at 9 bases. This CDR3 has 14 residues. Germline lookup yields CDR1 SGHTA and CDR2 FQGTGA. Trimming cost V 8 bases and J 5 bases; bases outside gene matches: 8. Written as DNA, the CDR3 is TGTGCCAGCTCCGAGGTAGCGGGAGAAGATACGCAGTATTTT. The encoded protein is CASSEVAGEDTQYF.

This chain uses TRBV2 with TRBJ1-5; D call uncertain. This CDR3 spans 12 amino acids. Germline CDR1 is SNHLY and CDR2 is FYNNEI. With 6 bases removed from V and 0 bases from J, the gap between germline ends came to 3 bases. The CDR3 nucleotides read TGTGCCAGCAGGCGTAGCAATCAGCCCCAGCATTTT. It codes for CASRRSNQPQHF.

The CDR3 DNA reads as TGTGCCAGCAGTTTATTTCAGGGATCTGGAAACACCATATATTTT. Its protein is CASSLFQGSGNTIYF. This chain joins TRBV27 and TRBJ1-3, with a possible D match to TRBD1 (5 bases). Per germline, CDR1 MNHEY and CDR2 SMNVEV (reference sequence). Between the trimmed V and J ends, which lost 1 base and 1 base, there was a span of 8 bases. The CDR3 loop spans 15 amino acids.

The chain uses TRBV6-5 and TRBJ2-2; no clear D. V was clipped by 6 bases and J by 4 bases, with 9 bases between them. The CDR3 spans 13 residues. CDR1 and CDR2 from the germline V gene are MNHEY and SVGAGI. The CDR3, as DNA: TGTGCCAGCAGATCAACCAGCACCGGGGAGCTGTTTTTT. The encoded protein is CASRSTSTGELFF.

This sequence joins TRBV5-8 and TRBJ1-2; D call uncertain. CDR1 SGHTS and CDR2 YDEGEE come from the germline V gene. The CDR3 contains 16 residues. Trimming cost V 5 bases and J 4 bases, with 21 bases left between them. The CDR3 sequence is CASSRTSGPGGYGYTF. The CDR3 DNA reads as TGTGCCAGCAGTCGAACTTCCGGGCCAGGAGGCTATGGCTACACCTTC.

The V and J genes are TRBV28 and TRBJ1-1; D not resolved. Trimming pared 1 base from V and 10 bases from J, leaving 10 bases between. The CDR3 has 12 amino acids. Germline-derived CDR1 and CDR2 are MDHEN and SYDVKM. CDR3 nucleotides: TGTGCCAGCAGTTTATCACTGAGCGGAGCTTTCTTT. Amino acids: CASSLSLSGAFF.

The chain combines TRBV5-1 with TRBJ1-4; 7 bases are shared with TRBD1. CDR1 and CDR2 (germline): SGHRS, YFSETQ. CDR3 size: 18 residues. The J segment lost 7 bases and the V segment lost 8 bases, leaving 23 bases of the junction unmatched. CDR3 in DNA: TGCGCCAGTTCCGGGACAGAGACGAATTATGGTATGAGTGAAAAACTGTTTTTT. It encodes CASSGTETNYGMSEKLFF.

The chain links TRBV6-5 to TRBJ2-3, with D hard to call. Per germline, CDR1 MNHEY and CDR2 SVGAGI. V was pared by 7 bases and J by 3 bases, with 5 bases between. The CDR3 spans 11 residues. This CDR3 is CASTTTDTQYF. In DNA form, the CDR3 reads TGTGCCAGCACCACAACAGATACGCAGTATTTT.

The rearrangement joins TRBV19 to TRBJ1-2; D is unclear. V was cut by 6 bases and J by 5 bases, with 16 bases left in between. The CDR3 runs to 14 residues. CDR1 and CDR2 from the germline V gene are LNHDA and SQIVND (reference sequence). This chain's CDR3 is CASSLYSSLYGYTF. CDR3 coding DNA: TGTGCCAGTAGCCTGTACAGCTCACTTTATGGCTACACCTTC.

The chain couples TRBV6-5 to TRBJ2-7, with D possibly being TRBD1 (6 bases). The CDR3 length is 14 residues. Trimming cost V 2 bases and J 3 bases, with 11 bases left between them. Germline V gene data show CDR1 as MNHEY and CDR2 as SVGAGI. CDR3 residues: CASSYRAGVYEQYF. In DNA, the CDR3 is TGTGCCAGCAGTTACCGAGCAGGGGTCTACGAGCAGTACTTC.

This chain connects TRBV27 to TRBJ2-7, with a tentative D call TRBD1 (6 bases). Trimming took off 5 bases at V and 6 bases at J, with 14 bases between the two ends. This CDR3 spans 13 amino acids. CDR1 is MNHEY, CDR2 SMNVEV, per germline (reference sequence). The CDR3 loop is CASSGTPSAEQYF. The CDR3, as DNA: TGTGCCAGCAGTGGGACACCCTCCGCCGAGCAGTACTTC.

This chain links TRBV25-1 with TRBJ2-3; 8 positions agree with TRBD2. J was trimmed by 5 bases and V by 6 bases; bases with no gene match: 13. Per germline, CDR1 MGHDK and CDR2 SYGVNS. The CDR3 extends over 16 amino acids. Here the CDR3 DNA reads TGTGCCAGCAGCGGCCCGGGGGGGTTTAAGATAGATACGCAGTATTTT. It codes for CASSGPGGFKIDTQYF.

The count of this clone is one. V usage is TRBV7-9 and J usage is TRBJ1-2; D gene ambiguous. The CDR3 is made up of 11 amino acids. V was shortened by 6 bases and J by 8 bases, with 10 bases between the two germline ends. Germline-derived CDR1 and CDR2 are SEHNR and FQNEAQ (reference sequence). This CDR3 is CASRAVKGYTF. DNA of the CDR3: TGTGCCAGCAGGGCGGTGAAAGGCTACACCTTC. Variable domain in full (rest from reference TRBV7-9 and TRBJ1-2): DTGVSQNPRHKITKRGQNVTFRCDPISEHNRLYWYRQTLGQGPEFLTYFQNEAQLEKSRLLSDRFSAERPKGSFSTLEIQRTEQGDSAMYLCASRAVKGYTFGSGTRLTVV.

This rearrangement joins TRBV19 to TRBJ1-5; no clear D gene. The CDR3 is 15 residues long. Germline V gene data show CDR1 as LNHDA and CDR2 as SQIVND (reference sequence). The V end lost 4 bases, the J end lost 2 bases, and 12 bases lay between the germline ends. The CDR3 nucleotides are TGTGCCAGTAGTAAGCCCGGGTCGGGCAATCAGCCCCAGCATTTT. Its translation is CASSKPGSGNQPQHF.

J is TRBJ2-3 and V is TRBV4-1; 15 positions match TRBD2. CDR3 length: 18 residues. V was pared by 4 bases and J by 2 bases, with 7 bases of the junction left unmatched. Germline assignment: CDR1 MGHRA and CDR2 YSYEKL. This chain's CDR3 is CASSPGLAGGPLTDTQYF. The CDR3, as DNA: TGCGCCAGCAGCCCCGGACTAGCGGGAGGGCCACTCACAGATACGCAGTATTTT.

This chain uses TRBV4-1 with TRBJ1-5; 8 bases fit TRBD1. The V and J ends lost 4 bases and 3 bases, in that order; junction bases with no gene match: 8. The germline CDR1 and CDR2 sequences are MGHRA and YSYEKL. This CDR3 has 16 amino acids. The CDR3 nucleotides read TGCGCCAGCAGCCCCGAGACAGGGGTGTTCAATCAGCCCCAGCATTTT. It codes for CASSPETGVFNQPQHF.

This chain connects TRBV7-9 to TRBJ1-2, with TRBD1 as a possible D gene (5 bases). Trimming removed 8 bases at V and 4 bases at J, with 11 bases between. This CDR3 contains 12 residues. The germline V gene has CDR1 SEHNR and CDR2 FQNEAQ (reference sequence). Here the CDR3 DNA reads TGTGCCAGCGCGGGGCCGAGCTATGGCTACACCTTC. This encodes CASAGPSYGYTF.

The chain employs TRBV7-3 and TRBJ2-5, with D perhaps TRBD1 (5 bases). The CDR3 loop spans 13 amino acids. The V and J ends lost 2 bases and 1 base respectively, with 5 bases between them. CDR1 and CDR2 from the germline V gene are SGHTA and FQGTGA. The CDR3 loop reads CASSLGAQETQYF. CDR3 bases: TGTGCCAGCAGCTTAGGGGCCCAAGAGACCCAGTACTTC. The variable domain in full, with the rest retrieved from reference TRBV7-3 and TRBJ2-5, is GAGVSQTPSNKVTEKGKYVELRCDPISGHTALYWYRQSLGQGPEFLIYFQGTGAADDSGLPNDRFFAVRPEGSVSTLKIQRTERGDSAVYLCASSLGAQETQYFGPGTRLLVL.

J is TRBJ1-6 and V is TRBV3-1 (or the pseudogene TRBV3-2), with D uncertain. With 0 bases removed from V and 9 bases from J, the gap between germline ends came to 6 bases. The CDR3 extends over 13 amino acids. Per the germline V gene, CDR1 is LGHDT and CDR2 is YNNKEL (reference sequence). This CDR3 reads CASSQELSSPLHF. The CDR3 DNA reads TGTGCCAGCAGCCAAGAGCTAAGTTCACCCCTCCACTTT.

The CDR3 here is CAWTRDSRPPGYF. CDR3 DNA sequence: TGTGCCTGGACCAGGGACAGCCGCCCCCCAGGGTACTTC. The rearrangement joins TRBV30 to TRBJ2-7, with 7 bases lining up with TRBD1. CDR1 GTSNPN and CDR2 SVGIG come from the germline V gene (reference sequence). Losses at the gene ends were 4 bases for V and 12 bases for J; bases not matched to a gene: 15. The CDR3 loop spans 13 amino acids.

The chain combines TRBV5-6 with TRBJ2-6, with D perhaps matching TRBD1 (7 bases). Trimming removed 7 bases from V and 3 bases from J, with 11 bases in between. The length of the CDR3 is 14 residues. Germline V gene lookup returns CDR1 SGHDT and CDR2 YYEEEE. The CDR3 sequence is CASGRGVGANVLTF. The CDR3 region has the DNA TGTGCCAGCGGCAGGGGGGTTGGGGCCAACGTCCTGACTTTC.

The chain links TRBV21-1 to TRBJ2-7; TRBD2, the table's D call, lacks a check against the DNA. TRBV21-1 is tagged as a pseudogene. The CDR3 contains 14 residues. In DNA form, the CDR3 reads TGTGCCAGCAGCAGTACTAGCGGGAACTACGAGCAGTACTTC. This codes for CASSSTSGNYEQYF.

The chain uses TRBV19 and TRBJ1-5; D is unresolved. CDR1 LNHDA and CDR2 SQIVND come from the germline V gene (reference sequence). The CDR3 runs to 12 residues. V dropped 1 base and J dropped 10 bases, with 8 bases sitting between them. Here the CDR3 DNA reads TGTGCCAGTAGTATAGGGGCGATACCCCAGCATTTT. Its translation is CASSIGAIPQHF.

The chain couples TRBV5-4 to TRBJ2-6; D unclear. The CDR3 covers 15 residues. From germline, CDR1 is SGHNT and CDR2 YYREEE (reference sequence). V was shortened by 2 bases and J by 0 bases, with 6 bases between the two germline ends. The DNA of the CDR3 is TGTGCCAGCAGCTTTTTAGACTCTGGGGCCAACGTCCTGACTTTC. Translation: CASSFLDSGANVLTF.

CDR3: CASSQSDRAGTEAFF. The CDR3 coding sequence is TGCGCCAGCAGCCAATCCGACAGGGCCGGGACTGAAGCTTTCTTT. The rearrangement joins TRBV4-3 to TRBJ1-1; 7 nucleotides align to TRBD1. V shed 2 bases and J 5 bases; nucleotides not matched to a gene: 8. CDR3 length equals 15 residues. In germline, CDR1 is LGHNA, CDR2 YSLEER.

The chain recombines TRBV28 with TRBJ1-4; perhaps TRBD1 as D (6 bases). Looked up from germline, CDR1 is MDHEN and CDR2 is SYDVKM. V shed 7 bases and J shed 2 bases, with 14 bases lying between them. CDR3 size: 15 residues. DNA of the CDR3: TGTGCCAGCACCCATGGGGGGGGCACTAATGAAAAACTGTTTTTT. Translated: CASTHGGGTNEKLFF.